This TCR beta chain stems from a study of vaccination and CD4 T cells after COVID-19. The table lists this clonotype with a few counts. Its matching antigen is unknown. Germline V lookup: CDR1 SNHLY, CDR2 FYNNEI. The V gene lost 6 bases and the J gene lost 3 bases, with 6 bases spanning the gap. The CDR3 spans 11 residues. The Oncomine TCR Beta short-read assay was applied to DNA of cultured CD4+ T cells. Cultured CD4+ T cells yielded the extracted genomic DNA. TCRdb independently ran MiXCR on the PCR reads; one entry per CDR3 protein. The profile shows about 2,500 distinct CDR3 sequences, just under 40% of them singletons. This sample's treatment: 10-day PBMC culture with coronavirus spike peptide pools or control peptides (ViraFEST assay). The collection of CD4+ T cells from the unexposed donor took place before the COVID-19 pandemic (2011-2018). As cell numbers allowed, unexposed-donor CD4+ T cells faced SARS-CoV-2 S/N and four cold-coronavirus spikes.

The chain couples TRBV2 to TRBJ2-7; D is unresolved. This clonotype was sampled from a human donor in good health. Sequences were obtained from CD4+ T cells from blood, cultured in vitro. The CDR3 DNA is TGTGCCAGCAGGGCCTACTACGAGCAGTACTTC. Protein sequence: CASRAYYEQYF.